This TCR beta chain was retrieved from a study of blood T cell repertoires in COVID-19. Study information: Samples came from the United States, Italy and Spain, spanning acute and convalescent COVID-19. PBMCs, B-cell-depleted T cells, or T cells provided the cDNA or gDNA that made up the material.

V was cut by 2 bases and J by 4 bases, with 6 bases left in between. CDR1 and CDR2 from the germline V gene are SGHAT and FQNNGV. The CDR3 contains 13 residues. Authors' processing steps: It was from reference gene primer amplification that nucleated cell counts were estimated. Generated by immunoSEQ multiplex PCR, the TCRdb table keeps only in-frame clones and is missing some. V and J calls and clone size are given by that table; D and trimming were obtained from the DNA. The sample has 300,000 or so clones; over 75% are singletons. The sample was peripheral blood. The TCR comes from a man aged 45-65 years with active or convalescent COVID-19. The chain couples TRBV11-2 to TRBJ2-1; tentative D call: TRBD1 (5 bases). The CDR3 sequence: CASSLQGYNEQFF. The CDR3 region has the DNA TGTGCCAGCAGCTTACAGGGTTACAATGAGCAGTTCTTC.